Listed here is a single T cell receptor beta chain. The antigen is not known. The CDR3 length is 14 residues. Germline CDR1 is SGHTA and CDR2 is FQGNSA. V lost 4 bases and J lost 1; bases outside the gene matches: 3. The repertoire was sequenced with immunoSEQ multiplex PCR; TCRdb's copy has only in-frame clones and lacks some. The data contain about 160,000 clones, around 85% of them singletons. The data are from a study of cytomegalovirus exposure and HLA in healthy donors. Study in general: The use of the same platform for the 95 to 150 validation repertoires and the approximately 670 first-cohort repertoires was reported by a later analysis. Findings of the study overall: Rare TCR sequences dominated, though some public TCRs recurred in many donors. There were around 160 TCR beta chains listed as cytomegalovirus-associated.

This receptor was taken from a young man in good health and CMV-seropositive. The chain employs TRBV7-2 and TRBJ2-7; 8 bases fit TRBD1. The sequencing sample was made of PBMCs. The CDR3 reads CASSYRDRSYEQYF. The CDR3 DNA is TGTGCCAGCAGCTACCGGGACAGGTCCTACGAGCAGTACTTC.